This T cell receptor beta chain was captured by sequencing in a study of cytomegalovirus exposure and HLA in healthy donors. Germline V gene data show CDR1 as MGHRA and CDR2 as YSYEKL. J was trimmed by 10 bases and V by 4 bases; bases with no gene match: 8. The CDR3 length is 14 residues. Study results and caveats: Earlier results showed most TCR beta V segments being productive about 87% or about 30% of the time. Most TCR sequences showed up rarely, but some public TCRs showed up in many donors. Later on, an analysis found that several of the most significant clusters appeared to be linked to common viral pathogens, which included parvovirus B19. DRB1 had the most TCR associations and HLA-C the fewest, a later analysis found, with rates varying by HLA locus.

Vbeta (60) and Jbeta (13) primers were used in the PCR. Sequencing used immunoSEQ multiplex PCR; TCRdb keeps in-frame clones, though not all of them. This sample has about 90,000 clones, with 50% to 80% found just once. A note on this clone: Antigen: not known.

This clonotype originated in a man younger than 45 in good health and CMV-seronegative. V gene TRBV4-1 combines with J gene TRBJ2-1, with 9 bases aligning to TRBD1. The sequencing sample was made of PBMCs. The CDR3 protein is CASSLGTGIREQFF. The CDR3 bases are TGCGCCAGCAGCCTCGGGACAGGGATACGGGAGCAGTTCTTC.